The 16 T cell receptor beta chains listed next were all sequenced from one sample in a study of post-analysis software for immune sequencing data. These receptors' antigens are unknown. General study results and limits: Included in a set of several TRBV segments more frequent in patients than controls were TRBV5-6, TRBV5-1 and TRBV20-1.

Unique molecular identifiers were built into the TCR beta cDNA libraries. TCRdb passed the PCR reads through MiXCR, listing each CDR3 protein once. The sample has 380,000 or so distinct CDR3 sequences; approximately 38% are singletons. Sequenced material: blood. These receptors were taken from a girl aged 10 to 17 with multiple sclerosis.

This clonotype was observed a handful of times. This sequence joins TRBV28 and TRBJ2-5; D gene uncertain. Germline CDR1 MDHEN, CDR2 SYDVKM. The length of the CDR3 is 12 residues. Trimming stripped 2 bases from V and 3 bases from J, with 4 bases between. The CDR3 sequence is CASSLREETQYF. The CDR3 coding sequence is TGTGCCAGCAGTTTACGAGAAGAGACCCAGTACTTC.

This chain links TRBV9 with TRBJ2-3; D remains ambiguous. The CDR3 totals 12 residues. V gave up 0 bases and J gave up 5 bases, with 4 bases separating them. Germline V CDR1 and CDR2: SGDLS, YYNGEE. CDR3 DNA: TGTGCCAGCAGCGTAGTTGGAGATACGCAGTATTTT. It codes for CASSVVGDTQYF.

The V and J genes are TRBV10-3 and TRBJ2-5; 11 nucleotides agree with TRBD2. The V and J ends lost 6 bases and 1 base, in that order; junction bases with no gene match: 1. Germline loops: CDR1 ENHRY, CDR2 SYGVKD. The CDR3 runs to 14 residues. The CDR3 DNA sequence: TGTGCCATCAGCACTAGCGGGGGCCAAGAGACCCAGTACTTC. This encodes CAISTSGGQETQYF.

Comments on this clonotype: A much larger clone differs by one base, so this may be a read error. CDR3 sequence reads: CASSGSGWETQYF. CDR3 coding DNA: TGTGCCAGCAGTGGATCAGGGTGGGAGACCCAGTACTTC. The V and J genes are TRBV25-1 and TRBJ2-5, with a tentative D call TRBD1 (5 bases). The CDR3 has 13 amino acids. Germline V CDR1 and CDR2: MGHDK, SYGVNS. Trimming removed 4 bases at V and 5 bases at J, with 11 bases between. Drawing the rest from reference TRBV25-1 and TRBJ2-5, the complete variable domain is EADIYQTPRYLVIGTGKKITLECSQTMGHDKMYWYQQDPGMELHLIHYSYGVNSTEKGDLSSESTVSRIRTEHFPLTLESARPSHTSQYLCASSGSGWETQYFGPGTRLLVL.

This clonotype has only a few counts. This chain links TRBV15 with TRBJ2-4, with D uncertain. The CDR3 extends over 17 amino acids. CDR1 is LNHNV, CDR2 YYDKDF, per germline (reference sequence). Trimming shortened V by 0 bases and J by 0 bases, and 12 bases separated the two germline ends. As DNA, the CDR3 is TGTGCCACCAGCAGAGATCCCATATCCCTAGCCAAAAACATTCAGTACTTC. Translating it yields CATSRDPISLAKNIQYF.

The chain combines TRBV7-3 with TRBJ2-1; TRBD2 agrees at 8 bases. The CDR3 extends over 16 amino acids. Trimming took 3 bases from V and 2 from J; bases not matched to a gene: 6. Germline CDR1 SGHTA, CDR2 FQGTGA. DNA for the CDR3: TGTGCCAGCAGCTTTCACGGGGGGGCCACCTACAATGAGCAGTTCTTC. It codes for CASSFHGGATYNEQFF.

This clonotype was seen a few times. The chain has TRBV7-3 and TRBJ2-3; 8 nucleotides line up with TRBD2. The CDR3 has 16 residues. Germline lookup yields CDR1 SGHTA and CDR2 FQGTGA. V shed 5 bases, J shed 1 base, and the junction held 8 bases outside the gene matches. CDR3 residues: CASSPLVRGGTDTQYF. CDR3 nucleotide sequence: TGTGCCAGCAGCCCCCTAGTGCGGGGGGGCACAGATACGCAGTATTTT. Drawing the rest from reference TRBV7-3 and TRBJ2-3, the complete variable domain is GAGVSQTPSNKVTEKGKYVELRCDPISGHTALYWYRQSLGQGPEFLIYFQGTGAADDSGLPNDRFFAVRPEGSVSTLKIQRTERGDSAVYLCASSPLVRGGTDTQYFGPGTRLTVL.

The table lists this clonotype with a few counts. The chain couples TRBV24-1 to TRBJ2-4; 8 nucleotides align to TRBD1. Losses at the gene ends were 5 bases for V and 13 bases for J; bases not matched to a gene: 9. The germline gives CDR1 KGHDR, CDR2 SFDVKD. This CDR3 has 13 residues. CDR3 region: CATSGGQASGQYF. CDR3 DNA: TGTGCCACCAGTGGGGGACAGGCCTCAGGCCAGTACTTC.

This rearrangement joins TRBV7-8 to TRBJ2-2; D is undetermined. Germline V gene data show CDR1 as SGHVS and CDR2 as FQNEAQ. V was cut by 1 base and J by 1 base, with 7 bases left in between. The CDR3 is 15 residues long. CDR3: CASSLGAGNTGELFF. CDR3 DNA sequence: TGTGCCAGCAGCTTAGGGGCAGGGAACACCGGGGAGCTGTTTTTT. Complete variable domain (other parts from reference TRBV7-8 and TRBJ2-2): GAGVSQSPRYKVAKRGQDVALRCDPISGHVSLFWYQQALGQGPEFLTYFQNEAQLDKSGLPSDRFFAERPEGSVSTLKIQRTQQEDSAVYLCASSLGAGNTGELFFGEGSRLTVL.

The chain combines TRBV6-1 with TRBJ2-1; D might be TRBD1 (6 bases). V was cut by 7 bases and J by 12 bases, with 19 bases left in between. Germline-derived CDR1 and CDR2 are MNHNS and SASEGT. This CDR3 comprises 13 residues. The CDR3 reads CASIHRASFGQFF. The CDR3 DNA sequence: TGTGCCAGCATCCACAGGGCAAGTTTCGGGCAGTTCTTC.

The rearrangement links TRBV5-1 to TRBJ2-7, with D uncertain. The CDR3 has 14 residues. CDR1 and CDR2 (germline): SGHRS, YFSETQ. Trimming took 0 bases from V and 7 from J, leaving 14 bases between them. The CDR3 reads CASSLGDILREQYF. The CDR3 DNA reads TGCGCCAGCAGCTTGGGGGATATTTTGCGAGAGCAGTACTTC.

The CDR3: CSAKGAGIQPQHF. The CDR3 DNA reads as TGCAGTGCTAAGGGGGCCGGGATTCAGCCCCAGCATTTT. The chain joins TRBV20-1 to TRBJ1-5, with 7 bases identical to TRBD1. This CDR3 is 13 amino acids long. Trimming cost V 4 bases and J 6 bases; bases outside gene matches: 6. Germline assignment: CDR1 DFQATT and CDR2 SNEGSKA (reference sequence).

This clonotype was seen a few times. The chain links TRBV7-8 to TRBJ1-1; 9 bases line up with TRBD1. CDR1 is SGHVS, CDR2 FQNEAQ, per germline. The CDR3 covers 16 residues. V was clipped by 1 base and J by 5 bases; unmatched bases: 8. The CDR3 DNA follows: TGTGCCAGCAGCTTAGTCAAGGGGACAGGGTGGACTGAAGCTTTCTTT. Translation: CASSLVKGTGWTEAFF.

This clonotype appeared a few times. The rearrangement joins TRBV5-4 to TRBJ2-1; no definite D call. The CDR3 has 15 amino acids. The ends were cut back, 3 bases at V and 7 bases at J, with 17 bases in the middle. Germline values: CDR1 SGHNT, CDR2 YYREEE (reference sequence). The CDR3 DNA is TGTGCCAGCAGCTCACCAGAGACACCACTGAATGAGCAGTTCTTC. It specifies CASSSPETPLNEQFF. The complete variable domain, with remaining parts taken from reference TRBV5-4 and TRBJ2-1, reads ETGVTQSPTHLIKTRGQQVTLRCSSQSGHNTVSWYQQALGQGPQFIFQYYREEENGRGNFPPRFSGLQFPNYSSELNVNALELDDSALYLCASSSPETPLNEQFFGPGTRLTVL.

The chain combines TRBV20-1 with TRBJ1-1, with D maybe TRBD1 (6 bases). Trimming shortened V by 1 base and J by 0 bases, and 9 bases separated the two germline ends. The CDR3 runs to 14 residues. Germline lookup yields CDR1 DFQATT and CDR2 SNEGSKA (reference sequence). DNA of the CDR3: TGCAGTGCTAGAGGGACAGCTATGAACACTGAAGCTTTCTTT. It yields the protein CSARGTAMNTEAFF.

This clonotype occurred a few times. The chain uses TRBV12-3 or TRBV12-4 and TRBJ2-1; D is uncertain. The CDR3 spans 15 residues. With 3 bases removed from V and 3 bases from J, the gap between germline ends came to 12 bases. The CDR3 spells CASSLKGLLYNEQFF. The DNA of the CDR3 is TGTGCCAGCAGTTTGAAGGGCCTACTCTACAATGAGCAGTTCTTC.